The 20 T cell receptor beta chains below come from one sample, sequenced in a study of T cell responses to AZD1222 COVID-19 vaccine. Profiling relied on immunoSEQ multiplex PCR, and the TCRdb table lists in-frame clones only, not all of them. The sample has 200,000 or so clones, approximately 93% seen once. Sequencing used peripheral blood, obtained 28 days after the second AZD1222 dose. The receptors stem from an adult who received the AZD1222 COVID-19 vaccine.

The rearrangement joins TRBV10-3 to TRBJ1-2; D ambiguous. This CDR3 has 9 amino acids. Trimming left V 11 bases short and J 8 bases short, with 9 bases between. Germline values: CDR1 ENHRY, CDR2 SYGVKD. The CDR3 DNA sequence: TGTGCCCGGCTTTTGGGCTACACCTTC. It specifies CARLLGYTF.

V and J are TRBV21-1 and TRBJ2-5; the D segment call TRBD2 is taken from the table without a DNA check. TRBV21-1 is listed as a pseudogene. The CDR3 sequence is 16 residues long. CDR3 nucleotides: TGTGCCAGCACCTACGACAGTCCGGGACTTCAAGAGACCCAGTACTTC. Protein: CASTYDSPGLQETQYF.

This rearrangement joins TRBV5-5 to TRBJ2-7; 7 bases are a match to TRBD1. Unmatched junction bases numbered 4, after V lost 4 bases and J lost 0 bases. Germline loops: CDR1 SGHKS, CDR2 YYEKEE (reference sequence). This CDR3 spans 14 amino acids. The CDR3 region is CASSNRQGSYEQYF. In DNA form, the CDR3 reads TGTGCCAGCAGCAATCGACAGGGCTCCTACGAGCAGTACTTC. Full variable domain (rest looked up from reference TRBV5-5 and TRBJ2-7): DAGVTQSPTHLIKTRGQQVTLRCSPISGHKSVSWYQQVLGQGPQFIFQYYEKEERGRGNFPDRFSARQFPNYSSELNVNALLLGDSALYLCASSNRQGSYEQYFGPGTRLTVT.

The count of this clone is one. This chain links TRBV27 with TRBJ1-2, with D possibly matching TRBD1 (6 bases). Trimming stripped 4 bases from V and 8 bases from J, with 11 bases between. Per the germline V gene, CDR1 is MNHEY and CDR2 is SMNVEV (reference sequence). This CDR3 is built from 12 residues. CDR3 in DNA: TGTGCCAGCAGTTCAGGGGAGGAGGGCTACACCTTC. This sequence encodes CASSSGEEGYTF.

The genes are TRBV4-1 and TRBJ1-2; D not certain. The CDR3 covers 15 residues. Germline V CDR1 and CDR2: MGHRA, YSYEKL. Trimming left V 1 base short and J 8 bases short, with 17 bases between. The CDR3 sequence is CASSQGDSLLGGYTF. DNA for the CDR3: TGCGCCAGCAGCCAAGGTGACTCTCTCCTAGGGGGCTACACCTTC.

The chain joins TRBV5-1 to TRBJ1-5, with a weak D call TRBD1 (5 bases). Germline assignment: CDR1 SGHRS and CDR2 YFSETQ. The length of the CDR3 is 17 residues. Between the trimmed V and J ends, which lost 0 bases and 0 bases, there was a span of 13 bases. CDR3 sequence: CASSLGGADNSNQPQHF. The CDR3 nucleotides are TGCGCCAGCAGCTTGGGTGGGGCAGATAATAGCAATCAGCCCCAGCATTTT.

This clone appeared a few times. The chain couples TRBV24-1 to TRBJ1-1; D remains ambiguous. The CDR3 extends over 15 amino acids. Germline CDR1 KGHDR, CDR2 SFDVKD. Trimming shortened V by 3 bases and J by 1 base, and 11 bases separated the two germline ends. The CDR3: CATSDPKGPNTEAFF. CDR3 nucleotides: TGTGCCACCAGTGATCCCAAAGGCCCGAACACTGAAGCTTTCTTT.

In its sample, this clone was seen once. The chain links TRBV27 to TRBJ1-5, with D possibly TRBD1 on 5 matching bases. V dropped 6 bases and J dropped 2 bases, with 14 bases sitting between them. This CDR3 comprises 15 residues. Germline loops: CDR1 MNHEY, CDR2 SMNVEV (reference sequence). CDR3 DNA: TGTGCCAGCAGGCGGGCGGGGGGACGCAATCAGCCCCAGCATTTT. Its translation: CASRRAGGRNQPQHF.

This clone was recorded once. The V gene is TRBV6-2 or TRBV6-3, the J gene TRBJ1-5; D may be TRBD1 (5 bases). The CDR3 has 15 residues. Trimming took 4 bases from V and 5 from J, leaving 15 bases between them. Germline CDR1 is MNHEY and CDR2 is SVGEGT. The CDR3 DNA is TGTGCCAGCAGTTGGCACAGGCTAAGGGATCAGCCCCAGCATTTT. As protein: CASSWHRLRDQPQHF.

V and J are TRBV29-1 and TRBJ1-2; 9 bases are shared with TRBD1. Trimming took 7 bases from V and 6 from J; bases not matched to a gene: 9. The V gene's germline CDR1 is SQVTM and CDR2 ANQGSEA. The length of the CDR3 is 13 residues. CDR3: CSAGTGKVDGYTF. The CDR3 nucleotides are TGCAGCGCCGGGACAGGGAAGGTAGATGGCTACACCTTC.

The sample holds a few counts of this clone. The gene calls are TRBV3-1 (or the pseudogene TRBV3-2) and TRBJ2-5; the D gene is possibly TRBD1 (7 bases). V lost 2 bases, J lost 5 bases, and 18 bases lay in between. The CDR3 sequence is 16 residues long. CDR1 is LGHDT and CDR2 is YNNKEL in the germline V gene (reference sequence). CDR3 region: CASSQSTGRGGETQYF. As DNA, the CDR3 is TGTGCCAGCAGCCAATCGACAGGGAGAGGGGGGGAGACCCAGTACTTC.

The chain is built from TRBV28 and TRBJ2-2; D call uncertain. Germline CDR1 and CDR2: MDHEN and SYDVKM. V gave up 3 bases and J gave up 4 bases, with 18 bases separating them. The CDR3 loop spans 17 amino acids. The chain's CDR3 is CASSLVRTSGSTGELFF. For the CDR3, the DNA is TGTGCCAGCAGTTTGGTTAGGACCTCGGGCAGCACCGGGGAGCTGTTTTTT. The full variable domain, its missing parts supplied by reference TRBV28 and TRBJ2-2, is DVKVTQSSRYLVKRTGEKVFLECVQDMDHENMFWYRQDPGLGLRLIYFSYDVKMKEKGDIPEGYSVSREKKERFSLILESASTNQTSMYLCASSLVRTSGSTGELFFGEGSRLTVL.

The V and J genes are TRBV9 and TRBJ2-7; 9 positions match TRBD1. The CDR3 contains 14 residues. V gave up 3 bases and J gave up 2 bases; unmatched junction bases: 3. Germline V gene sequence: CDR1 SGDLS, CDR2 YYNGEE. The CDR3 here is CASSGGTGTYEQYF. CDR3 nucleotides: TGTGCCAGCAGCGGGGGGACAGGGACCTACGAGCAGTACTTC.

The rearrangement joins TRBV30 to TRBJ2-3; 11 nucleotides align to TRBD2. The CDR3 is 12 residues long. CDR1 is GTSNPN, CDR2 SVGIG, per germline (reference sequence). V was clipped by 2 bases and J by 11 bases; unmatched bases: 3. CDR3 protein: CAWSLTSGGQYF. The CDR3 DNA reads TGTGCCTGGAGTCTTACTAGCGGGGGGCAGTATTTT.

This chain's CDR3 is CASSSQQGVIVNSPLHF. CDR3 sequence (DNA): TGTGCCAGCTCATCACAGCAAGGGGTCATCGTGAATTCACCCCTCCACTTT. This rearrangement joins TRBV18 to TRBJ1-6, with TRBD1 as a possible D gene (5 bases). There are 17 residues in the CDR3. Germline CDR1 reads KGHSH; CDR2 reads LQKENI. The germline V and J ends were trimmed by 5 bases and 7 bases, with 21 bases remaining between them.

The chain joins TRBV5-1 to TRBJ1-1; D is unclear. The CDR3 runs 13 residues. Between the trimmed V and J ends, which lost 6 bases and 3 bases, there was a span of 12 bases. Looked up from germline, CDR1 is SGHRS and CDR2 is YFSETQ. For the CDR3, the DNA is TGCGCCAGCAATCTCTTGACGGACACTGAAGCTTTCTTT. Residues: CASNLLTDTEAFF.

CDR3 loop: CASSQPCRGREKLFF. The CDR3 DNA reads as TGCGCCAGCAGTCAGCCCTGCAGGGGCAGGGAAAAACTGTTTTTT. The genes are TRBV23-1 and TRBJ1-4, with D possibly matching TRBD1 (6 bases). TRBV23-1 is noted as an ORF with a role that remains uncertain. V lost 3 bases and J 8 bases, leaving 16 bases between the germline ends. This CDR3 is built from 15 residues.

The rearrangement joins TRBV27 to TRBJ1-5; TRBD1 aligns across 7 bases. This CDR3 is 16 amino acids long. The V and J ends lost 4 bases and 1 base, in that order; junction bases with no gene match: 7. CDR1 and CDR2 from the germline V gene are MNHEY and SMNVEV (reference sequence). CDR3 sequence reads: CASSSEGAPSNQPQHF. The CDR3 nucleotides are TGTGCCAGCAGTTCCGAGGGGGCGCCGAGCAATCAGCCCCAGCATTTT.

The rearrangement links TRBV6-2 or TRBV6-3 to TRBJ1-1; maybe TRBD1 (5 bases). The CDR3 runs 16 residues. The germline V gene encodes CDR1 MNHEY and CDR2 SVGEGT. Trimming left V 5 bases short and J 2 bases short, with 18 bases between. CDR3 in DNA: TGTGCCAGCAGTCATTCTGGGGCAGGCCTAAACACTGAAGCTTTCTTT. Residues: CASSHSGAGLNTEAFF.

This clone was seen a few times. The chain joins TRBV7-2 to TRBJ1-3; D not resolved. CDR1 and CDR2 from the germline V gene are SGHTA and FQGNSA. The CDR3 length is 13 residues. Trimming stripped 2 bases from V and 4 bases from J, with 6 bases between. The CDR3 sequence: CASSLKGGNTIYF. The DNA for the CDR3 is TGTGCCAGCAGCTTAAAAGGGGGAAACACCATATATTTT.